These 14 T cell receptor beta chains share one sample of origin, sequenced in a study of vaccination and CD4 T cells after COVID-19. These receptors are not linked to any known antigen. Treatment given: 10-day PBMC culture with coronavirus spike peptide pools or control peptides (ViraFEST assay). Researchers used the Oncomine TCR Beta short-read assay to sequence DNA from cultured CD4+ T cells. MiXCR, run by TCRdb on the PCR reads, gives a single entry per CDR3 protein. The sample lists almost 20,000 distinct CDR3 sequences; more than 40% were seen once. Sequencing used CD4+ T cells from blood, cultured in vitro, obtained before SARS-CoV-2 vaccination. The source is a human donor who had recovered from COVID-19.

The rearrangement uses TRBV15 and TRBJ1-5, with 7 bases identical to TRBD1. The germline V gene has CDR1 LNHNV and CDR2 YYDKDF (reference sequence). Losses at the gene ends were 1 base for V and 8 bases for J; bases not matched to a gene: 8. The CDR3 is 15 amino acids. The CDR3 sequence is CATSRGFARGEPQHF. In nucleotides, the CDR3 is TGTGCCACCAGCAGAGGATTCGCCAGGGGGGAGCCCCAGCATTTT.

This clonotype occurred a few times. The V and J genes are TRBV20-1 and TRBJ2-1, with D uncertain. The V gene lost 2 bases and the J gene lost 6 bases, with 8 bases spanning the gap. Germline values: CDR1 DFQATT, CDR2 SNEGSKA (reference sequence). The CDR3 is 12 amino acids. In nucleotides, the CDR3 is TGCAGTGCTAGACATTATCCCAATGAGCAGTTCTTC. Amino acid sequence: CSARHYPNEQFF.

This clonotype was found once. The chain recombines TRBV20-1 with TRBJ2-1; D unresolved. The CDR3 totals 15 residues. Between the trimmed V and J ends, which lost 0 bases and 4 bases, there was a span of 13 bases. Germline V gene sequence: CDR1 DFQATT, CDR2 SNEGSKA (reference sequence). Written as DNA, the CDR3 is TGCAGTGCTAGAGAAGGAGACCCCAAGTACAATGAGCAGTTCTTC. Translation: CSAREGDPKYNEQFF.

The CDR3 sequence is CSARDGRPRGEQYF. Here the CDR3 DNA reads TGCAGTGCTAGAGACGGCAGGCCTCGGGGCGAGCAGTACTTC. This chain links TRBV20-1 with TRBJ2-7; D might be TRBD2 (5 bases). V lost 0 bases and J lost 6, with 15 bases in between. Germline loops: CDR1 DFQATT, CDR2 SNEGSKA (reference sequence). CDR3 size: 14 residues.

The rearrangement links TRBV20-1 to TRBJ1-5, with D uncertain. Germline assignment: CDR1 DFQATT and CDR2 SNEGSKA (reference sequence). V was cut by 2 bases and J by 0 bases, with 8 bases left in between. The CDR3 is 14 amino acids. CDR3 amino acids: CSARQAYSNQPQHF. The CDR3 DNA sequence: TGCAGTGCTAGACAGGCCTATAGCAATCAGCCCCAGCATTTT.

V gene TRBV27 combines with J gene TRBJ2-3, with 7 bases fitting TRBD1. The CDR3 totals 14 residues. The V segment lost 6 bases and the J segment 5 bases; nucleotides outside the gene matches: 8. Germline V gene lookup returns CDR1 MNHEY and CDR2 SMNVEV (reference sequence). The CDR3 here is CASRRKGAGDTQYF. The DNA of the CDR3 is TGTGCCAGCAGGCGGAAGGGGGCGGGAGATACGCAGTATTTT.

The rearrangement joins TRBV20-1 to TRBJ2-5; D is possibly TRBD2 (6 bases). The CDR3 is made up of 12 amino acids. The V gene's germline CDR1 is DFQATT and CDR2 SNEGSKA (reference sequence). Trimming removed 6 bases at V and 2 bases at J, with 10 bases between. Written as DNA, the CDR3 is TGCAGTGCAAGGACTACGCAAGAGACCCAGTACTTC. Its protein is CSARTTQETQYF.

V and J are TRBV11-3 and TRBJ2-7; D perhaps matches TRBD1 (5 bases). There are 14 residues in the CDR3. Germline values: CDR1 SGHNT, CDR2 YENEEA. Trimming removed 1 base from V and 2 bases from J, with 9 bases in between. Here the CDR3 reads CASSLVRATYEQYF. DNA of the CDR3: TGTGCCAGCAGCTTAGTCAGGGCAACCTACGAGCAGTACTTC. The variable domain in full, completed from reference TRBV11-3 and TRBJ2-7, reads EAGVVQSPRYKIIEKKQPVAFWCNPISGHNTLYWYLQNLGQGPELLIRYENEEAVDDSQLPKDRFSAERLKGVDSTLKIQPAELGDSAVYLCASSLVRATYEQYFGPGTRLTVT.

The rearrangement joins TRBV6-1 to TRBJ2-7; D call uncertain. Trimming left V 9 bases short and J 0 bases short, with 18 bases between. The CDR3 is 15 amino acids. Germline assignment: CDR1 MNHNS and CDR2 SASEGT. Here the CDR3 DNA reads TGTGCCAGTAGGAAAGCAGCTATTAGCTCCTACGAGCAGTACTTC. It encodes CASRKAAISSYEQYF.

The chain joins TRBV7-2 to TRBJ2-1, with D tentatively TRBD1 or TRBD2 (5 bases each). The ends were cut back, 0 bases at V and 5 bases at J, with 5 bases in the middle. Germline V gene data show CDR1 as SGHTA and CDR2 as FQGNSA. The CDR3 loop spans 13 amino acids. The CDR3 nucleotides are TGTGCCAGCAGCTTAGCGGGGGACAATGAGCAGTTCTTC. As protein: CASSLAGDNEQFF.

The chain combines TRBV18 with TRBJ1-1, with TRBD1 matching over 7 bases. The CDR3 length is 14 residues. Looked up from germline, CDR1 is KGHSH and CDR2 is LQKENI. The trim removed 5 bases at V and 1 base at J, leaving 4 bases unmatched. CDR3 sequence: CASSSTGSNTEAFF. The CDR3 DNA reads as TGTGCCAGCTCATCGACAGGGTCGAACACTGAAGCTTTCTTT.

V gene TRBV6-1 combines with J gene TRBJ1-6; D not resolved. The germline CDR1 and CDR2 sequences are MNHNS and SASEGT. The CDR3 runs 17 residues. With 1 base removed from V and 4 bases from J, the gap between germline ends came to 14 bases. As DNA, the CDR3 is TGTGCCAGCAGTGAAGATGAAGGGATCGGGTATAATTCACCCCTCCACTTT. It codes for CASSEDEGIGYNSPLHF.

This clonotype has a handful of counts. The chain has TRBV20-1 and TRBJ2-5; D unclear. Trimming cost V 6 bases and J 1 base, with 15 bases left between them. Per germline, CDR1 DFQATT and CDR2 SNEGSKA (reference sequence). The CDR3 extends over 14 amino acids. CDR3 DNA: TGCAGTGCCATAGACGTAAGGGTCCAAGAGACCCAGTACTTC. Protein product: CSAIDVRVQETQYF.

This rearrangement joins TRBV30 to TRBJ2-5; D may be TRBD1 (7 bases). The ends were cut back, 3 bases at V and 5 bases at J, with 13 bases in the middle. Germline-derived CDR1 and CDR2 are GTSNPN and SVGIG (reference sequence). The CDR3 length is 13 residues. CDR3 protein: CAWSLAGGETQYF. The CDR3 DNA follows: TGTGCCTGGAGCCTGGCAGGGGGGGAGACCCAGTACTTC.